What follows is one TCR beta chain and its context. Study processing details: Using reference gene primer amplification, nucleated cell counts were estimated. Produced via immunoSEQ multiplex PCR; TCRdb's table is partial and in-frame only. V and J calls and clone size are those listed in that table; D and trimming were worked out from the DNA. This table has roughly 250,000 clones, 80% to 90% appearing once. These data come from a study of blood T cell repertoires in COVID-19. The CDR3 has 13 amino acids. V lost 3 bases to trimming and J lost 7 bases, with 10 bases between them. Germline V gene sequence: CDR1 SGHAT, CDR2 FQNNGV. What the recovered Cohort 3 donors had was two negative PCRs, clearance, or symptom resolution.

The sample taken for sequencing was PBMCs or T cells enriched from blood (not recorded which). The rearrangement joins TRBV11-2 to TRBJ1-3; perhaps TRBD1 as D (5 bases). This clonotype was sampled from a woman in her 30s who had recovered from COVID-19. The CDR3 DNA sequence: TGTGCCAGCAGCTTTTCGCCAGGGAACACCATATATTTT. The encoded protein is CASSFSPGNTIYF.